This TCR beta chain was captured by sequencing in a study of blood T cell repertoires in COVID-19. Study as a whole: Collection of acute and convalescent COVID-19 samples took place in the United States, Italy and Spain. From T cells, B-cell-depleted T cells, or PBMCs came the material, which was cDNA or gDNA.

Trimming took off 2 bases at V and 2 bases at J, with 15 bases between the two ends. CDR3 length: 17 amino acids. Looked up from germline, CDR1 is MNHEY and CDR2 is SVGEGT. Source study methods: For nucleated cells, counts were estimated from reference gene primer amplification. The protocol was immunoSEQ multiplex PCR, while the TCRdb copy is restricted to in-frame clones and leaves out a portion. Clone size and V and J calls were adopted from that table, with D and trimming inferred from the DNA. The sample holds hundreds of thousands of clones, about 85% seen once. What was sequenced was peripheral blood. The TCR comes from a man between 18 and 35 years old with active or convalescent COVID-19. The V call is TRBV6-2 or TRBV6-3, the J call TRBJ2-2, with a possible D match to TRBD2 (6 bases). CDR3 bases: TGTGCCAGCAGTTACACGCCCGGGACTCGAAACACCGGGGAGCTGTTTTTT. Its protein is CASSYTPGTRNTGELFF.